This T cell receptor (beta chain) originates from a study of cytomegalovirus exposure and HLA in healthy donors. Overall study results and limits: Analysis performed later showed TCR beta chains linked to HLA being more clonally expanded than equally common others. DRB1 showed the most TCR associations and HLA-C the fewest in a later analysis, as rates varied by HLA locus. In a later analysis, at a false discovery rate of 0.05, roughly 17,000 TCR beta sequences matched HLA alleles.

Healthy bone marrow donors made up the donors. Vbeta (60) and Jbeta (13) primers were used in the PCR. Assay used: immunoSEQ multiplex PCR; TCRdb lists only in-frame clones, some missing. The top ten hold about 1% of the sample, which has fewer than 250,000 clones, around 90% seen once. Germline CDR1 is SGHVS and CDR2 is FQNEAQ. V was cut by 3 bases and J by 1 base, with 20 bases left in between. The CDR3 sequence is 18 residues long. Concerning this clone itself: The target antigen is unknown.

The sequenced material came from PBMCs. The receptor was isolated from a boy younger than 10 in good health and CMV-seronegative. The chain has TRBV7-8 and TRBJ2-3; possible D gene TRBD2, 5 bases. In DNA, the CDR3 is TGTGCCAGCAGCTTTTCGGATTATGCGGGCCGTGGCACAGATACGCAGTATTTT. Amino acid sequence: CASSFSDYAGRGTDTQYF. The whole variable domain, remainder taken from reference TRBV7-8 and TRBJ2-3, is GAGVSQSPRYKVAKRGQDVALRCDPISGHVSLFWYQQALGQGPEFLTYFQNEAQLDKSGLPSDRFFAERPEGSVSTLKIQRTQQEDSAVYLCASSFSDYAGRGTDTQYFGPGTRLTVL.